This T cell receptor (beta chain) was identified during a study of vaccination and CD4 T cells after COVID-19. Across the study: Participants received two doses of either BNT162b2 or mRNA-1273 vaccine. Overlapping spike pools from SARS-CoV-2 and HCoV-NL63, HCoV-OC43 and HCoV-229E served as culture stimuli. Convalescent patients gave post-COVID blood a median about 110 days post-diagnosis, range 35 to 161.

Sequenced with the Oncomine TCR Beta short-read assay was DNA taken from cultured CD4+ T cells. MiXCR, applied by TCRdb to the PCR reads, yields one record per CDR3 protein. The sample includes 13,000 to 15,000 distinct CDR3 sequences, 50% to 55% seen only once; the top ten take 8.5% to 9%. About this clonotype: Its target is unknown.

The V end lost 2 bases, the J end lost 5 bases, and 10 bases lay between the germline ends. The length of the CDR3 is 15 residues. CDR1 and CDR2 (germline): SGHTA, FQGNSA. Sample treatment: roughly 11-day PBMC culture with coronavirus spike peptide pools or control peptides (ViraFEST assay). What was sequenced was CD4+ T cells from blood, cultured in vitro. The chain carries TRBV7-2 and TRBJ1-6; D possibly corresponds to TRBD1 (5 bases). The source is a human donor who had recovered from COVID-19. The CDR3 region is CASSLRGSDNSPLHF. CDR3 sequence (DNA): TGTGCCAGCAGCTTACGGGGCAGCGATAATTCACCCCTCCACTTT.